This TCR beta chain derives from a study of neoadjuvant anti-PD-1 for oral cavity cancer. Data came from immunoSEQ multiplex PCR; TCRdb stores just in-frame clones and leaves some out. The sample contains over 14,000 clones, more than 65% of which appear only once. The V segment lost 4 bases and the J segment 8 bases; nucleotides outside the gene matches: 8. CDR1 SGHRS and CDR2 YFSETQ come from the germline V gene. The CDR3 consists of 14 residues. Sequences were derived from PBMCs, sampled before nivolumab (anti-PD-1) treatment. The sequence was collected from a person aged 35-79 years with oral cavity squamous cell carcinoma. V usage is TRBV5-1 and J usage is TRBJ2-1, with 8 bases that match TRBD2. As DNA, the CDR3 is TGCGCCAGCAGCAGAGACGGGACTAGTTATGAGCAGTTCTTC. Its protein product is CASSRDGTSYEQFF.